This T cell receptor beta chain was captured in a study of T cell changes during pregnancy in multiple sclerosis. CDR1 and CDR2 (germline): SGHDT, YYEEEE. V was pared by 0 bases and J by 3 bases, with 10 bases between. This CDR3 has 14 amino acids. Only in-frame clones appear in the TCRdb table, and some are missing; sequencing was by immunoSEQ multiplex PCR. The sample carries about 57,000 clones, around 92% recorded once. Sequencing used CD4+ T cells from peripheral blood mononuclear cells, obtained in the second trimester of pregnancy. The rearrangement links TRBV5-6 to TRBJ2-7, with D perhaps matching TRBD1 (5 bases). The clonotype comes from a female donor with multiple sclerosis, enrolled in a pregnancy study. CDR3 coding DNA: TGTGCCAGCAGCTTGGGGGGCGGCGGCTACGAGCAGTACTTC. It encodes CASSLGGGGYEQYF.